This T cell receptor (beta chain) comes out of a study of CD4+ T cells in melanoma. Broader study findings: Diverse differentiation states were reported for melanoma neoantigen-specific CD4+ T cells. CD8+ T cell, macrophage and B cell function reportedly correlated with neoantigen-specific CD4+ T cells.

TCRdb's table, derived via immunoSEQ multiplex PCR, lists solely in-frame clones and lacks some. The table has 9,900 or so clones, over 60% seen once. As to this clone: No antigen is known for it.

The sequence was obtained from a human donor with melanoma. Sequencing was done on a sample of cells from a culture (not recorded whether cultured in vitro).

The CDR3 sequence is CASSLSPPGRRRGSEAFF. CDR3 bases: TGTGCCAGCAGCTTGTCACCTCCGGGACGTCGAAGGGGTAGTGAAGCTTTCTTT. The chain joins TRBV7-2 to TRBJ1-1; D is perhaps TRBD1 (5 bases). Germline V gene data show CDR1 as SGHTA and CDR2 as FQGNSA. Trimming left V 3 bases short and J 7 bases short, with 27 bases between. This CDR3 region has 18 residues.